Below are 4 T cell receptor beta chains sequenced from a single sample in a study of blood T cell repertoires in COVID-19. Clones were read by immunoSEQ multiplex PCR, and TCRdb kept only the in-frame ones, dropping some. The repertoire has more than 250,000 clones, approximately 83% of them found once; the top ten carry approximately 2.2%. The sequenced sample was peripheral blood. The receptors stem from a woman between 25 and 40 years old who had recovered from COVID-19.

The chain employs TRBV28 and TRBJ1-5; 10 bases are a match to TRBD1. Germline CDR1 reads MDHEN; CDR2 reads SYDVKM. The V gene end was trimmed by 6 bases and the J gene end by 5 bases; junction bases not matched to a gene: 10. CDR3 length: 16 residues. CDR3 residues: CASRETGGGMYQPQHF. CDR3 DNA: TGTGCCAGCAGGGAGACAGGGGGCGGAATGTATCAGCCCCAGCATTTT.

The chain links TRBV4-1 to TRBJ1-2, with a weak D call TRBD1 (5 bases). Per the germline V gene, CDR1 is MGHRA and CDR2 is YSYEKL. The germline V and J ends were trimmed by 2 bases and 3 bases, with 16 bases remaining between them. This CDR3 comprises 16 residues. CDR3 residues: CASSQRGLSGDYGYTF. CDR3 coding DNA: TGCGCCAGCAGCCAACGGGGCCTCTCGGGGGACTATGGCTACACCTTC.

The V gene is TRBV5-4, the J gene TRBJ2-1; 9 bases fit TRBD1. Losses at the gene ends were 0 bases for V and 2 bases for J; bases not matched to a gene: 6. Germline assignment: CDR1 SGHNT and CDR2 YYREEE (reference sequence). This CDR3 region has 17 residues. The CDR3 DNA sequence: TGTGCCAGCAGCTTGGGGACAGGGGTTGGGACCTACAATGAGCAGTTCTTC. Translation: CASSLGTGVGTYNEQFF.

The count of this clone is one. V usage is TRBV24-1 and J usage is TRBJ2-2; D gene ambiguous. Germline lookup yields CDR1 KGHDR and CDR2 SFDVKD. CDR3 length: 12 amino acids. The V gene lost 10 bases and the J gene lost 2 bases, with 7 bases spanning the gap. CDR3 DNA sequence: TGTGCCACTTCAGAAAACACCGGGGAGCTGTTTTTT. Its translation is CATSENTGELFF.